This entry describes one T cell receptor (beta chain). Its specific antigen is unknown. No much larger clonotype is one base removed from it; base qualities were not supplied. The library relied on the immunoSEQ multiplex PCR assay. Held by TCRdb, this immuneACCESS table contains in-frame sequences only and omits some clones. Under half of the omission traces to an unresolved V gene where checked; the cause of the rest is unknown. Present in this sample are several thousand clones, about 85% of which were seen just once. Together, the top ten hold approximately 10% of the sample. The data are from a study of T cell changes during pregnancy in multiple sclerosis (dated by TCRdb to the late 2010s). Regarding the study in general: The study looked at changes in the T cell repertoire across pregnancy in women with multiple sclerosis.

Here the sequenced sample was CD8+ T cells from peripheral blood mononuclear cells, taken in the first trimester of pregnancy. This receptor was identified in a female donor in good health, enrolled as a control in a pregnancy study.

At the DNA level, the sequence is TGTGCCAGCAGTGATTGGCGGGACCCCTCCTACGAGCAGTACTTC. Its translation reads: CASSDWRDPSYEQYF. This sequence uses TRBV6-1 and TRBJ2-7; a weak D assignment points to TRBD2 (6 bases agree). The CDR3 spans 15 residues, from the cysteine through the phenylalanine. Just the 45-base CDR3 DNA is kept, in frame starting at base 1. At the junction V is shortened by 3 bases and J by 0 bases, with 12 bases in between. The germline V gene sets CDR1 to MNHNS and CDR2 to SASEGT.